The 15 T cell receptor beta chains below were found in one sample sequenced in a study of monozygotic twins with inflammatory bowel disease. From the 5' RACE reads, TCRdb lists one entry per CDR3 protein and no DNA. The data include roughly 150,000 distinct CDR3 sequences; the top ten clones carry 2.8%. Sequenced: blood. Source of these receptors: a human donor with ulcerative colitis or Crohn's disease, or a healthy co-twin of an affected twin (not recorded which).

J is TRBJ2-1 and V is TRBV10-1. The CDR3 totals 15 residues. The germline V gene has CDR1 WNHNN and CDR2 SYGVQD (reference sequence). CDR3 sequence: CASSDPTVSYNEQFF.

The chain's CDR3 is CASSSLSGRAGEQYF. The chain carries TRBV7-8 and TRBJ2-7; TCRdb outputs TRBD2, but without DNA this stays unchecked. The CDR3 is 15 amino acids. Germline values: CDR1 SGHVS, CDR2 FQNEAQ. The whole variable domain, remainder taken from reference TRBV7-8 and TRBJ2-7, is GAGVSQSPRYKVAKRGQDVALRCDPISGHVSLFWYQQALGQGPEFLTYFQNEAQLDKSGLPSDRFFAERPEGSVSTLKIQRTQQEDSAVYLCASSSLSGRAGEQYFGPGTRLTVT.

The chain carries TRBV30 and TRBJ1-1; TCRdb selects TRBD1, and the lack of DNA leaves this call unchecked. CDR1 and CDR2 from the germline V gene are GTSNPN and SVGIG (reference sequence). The CDR3 runs 14 residues. The CDR3 spells CAWSTRQGFTEAFF.

The chain employs TRBV29-1 and TRBJ2-2; TCRdb gives TRBD2 as the D gene, but with no DNA this cannot be confirmed. Per the germline V gene, CDR1 is SQVTM and CDR2 is ANQGSEA. The CDR3 consists of 14 residues. The chain's CDR3 is CSVEPAGKTGELFF.

This chain joins TRBV3-1 and TRBJ2-1; TCRdb calls TRBD2, which cannot be checked without DNA. Germline loops: CDR1 LGHDT, CDR2 YNNKEL (reference sequence). The CDR3 runs 16 residues. CDR3 protein: CASSQVLAGVGNEQFF.

The V call is TRBV27, the J call TRBJ2-2; the D call of TRBD2 rests on TCRdb alone, since no DNA is present to check it. The CDR3 has 18 residues. Per germline, CDR1 MNHEY and CDR2 SMNVEV (reference sequence). CDR3 region: CASSLWLAGGRGTGELFF.

This chain joins TRBV5-1 and TRBJ2-3. Germline V CDR1 and CDR2: SGHRS, YFSETQ. The CDR3 covers 15 residues. This CDR3 reads CASSLRLSSTDTQYF.

The V call is TRBV14, the J call TRBJ1-6. This CDR3 is built from 16 residues. The germline gives CDR1 SGHDN, CDR2 FVKESK. The CDR3 sequence: CASSQRLGGGTAPLHF.

The gene calls are TRBV5-6 and TRBJ2-1; TCRdb names TRBD1, which stays unverified in the absence of DNA. The V gene's germline CDR1 is SGHDT and CDR2 YYEEEE. The CDR3 covers 16 residues. The CDR3 reads CASSFRDRVPYNEQFF.

The genes are TRBV11-2 and TRBJ1-4. CDR3 length equals 14 residues. The V gene's germline CDR1 is SGHAT and CDR2 FQNNGV. CDR3 in amino acids: CASSLGTTNEKLFF. Together with reference TRBV11-2 and TRBJ1-4, the CDR3 gives the full variable domain: EAGVAQSPRYKIIEKRQSVAFWCNPISGHATLYWYQQILGQGPKLLIQFQNNGVVDDSQLPKDRFSAERLKGVDSTLKIQPAKLEDSAVYLCASSLGTTNEKLFFGSGTQLSVL.

CDR3 protein: CASSVSDRGREKLFF. The rearrangement uses TRBV19 and TRBJ1-4; TCRdb proposes TRBD1, but this gene call is untestable without DNA. Germline CDR1 reads LNHDA; CDR2 reads SQIVND (reference sequence). The CDR3 extends over 15 amino acids.

This chain links TRBV10-3 with TRBJ1-2. Germline V gene data show CDR1 as ENHRY and CDR2 as SYGVKD. The CDR3 consists of 11 residues. The CDR3 sequence: CATRRDYGYTF.

This chain links TRBV6-1 with TRBJ2-2; as DNA is missing, the TRBD2 call by TCRdb cannot be tested. The CDR3 extends over 14 amino acids. CDR1 is MNHNS and CDR2 is SASEGT in the germline V gene. CDR3 residues: CASRGLVRAGELFF.

The gene calls are TRBV5-6 and TRBJ2-3; TCRdb's D call of TRBD1 is untestable without DNA. The CDR3 runs to 17 residues. Germline assignment: CDR1 SGHDT and CDR2 YYEEEE. The CDR3 spells CASSQRTGQKHTDTQYF.

The chain recombines TRBV25-1 with TRBJ2-1. Germline CDR1 reads MGHDK; CDR2 reads SYGVNS. The CDR3 runs 14 residues. The CDR3 loop reads CASSARSSYNEQFF.